These 17 T cell receptor beta chains were sequenced from one sample in a study of cytomegalovirus exposure and HLA in healthy donors. Primers: 60 Vbeta forward and 13 Jbeta reverse. Profiled with immunoSEQ multiplex PCR; TCRdb holds only in-frame clones, not every one. The profile shows 180,000 or so clones, around two thirds of them singletons. Source material: PBMCs. The receptors shown here come from a middle-aged man in good health and CMV-seronegative.

This sequence joins TRBV6-1 and TRBJ1-1; D might be TRBD1 (5 bases). The CDR3 consists of 13 residues. Germline-derived CDR1 and CDR2 are MNHNS and SASEGT. Deletions cut 5 bases from V and 4 bases from J, with 11 bases between. CDR3 protein: CASSWGGGTEAFF. The DNA of the CDR3 is TGTGCCAGCAGTTGGGGGGGAGGCACTGAAGCTTTCTTT.

The chain is built from TRBV5-5 and TRBJ2-2, with TRBD2 matching 8 bases. Germline values: CDR1 SGHKS, CDR2 YYEKEE (reference sequence). This CDR3 is built from 15 residues. J gave up 0 bases and V 5 bases, and 3 bases lay outside the gene matches. CDR3 residues: CASSSGGANTGELFF. In nucleotides, the CDR3 is TGTGCCAGCAGTTCGGGGGGGGCGAACACCGGGGAGCTGTTTTTT.

This clone has only one observation. One junction end disagrees with the germline gene, perhaps due to a read error. The V call is TRBV19, the J call TRBJ1-5; D is perhaps TRBD1 (6 bases). The CDR3 is 14 amino acids. Germline CDR1 is LNHDA and CDR2 is SQIVND (reference sequence). CDR3 protein: CAISDTGLYQPQHF. CDR3 DNA: TGTGCCATTAGTGACACAGGGCTCTATCAGCCCCAGCATTTT. Full variable domain (outside the CDR3, taken from reference TRBV19 and TRBJ1-5): DGGITQSPKYLFRKEGQNVTLSCEQNLNHDAMYWYRQDPGQGLRLIYYSQIVNDFQKGDIAEGYSVSREKKESFPLTVTSAQKNPTAFYLCAISDTGLYQPQHFGDGTRLSIL.

The table lists this clone with a few counts. V gene TRBV7-3 combines with J gene TRBJ2-7; 9 nucleotides align to TRBD2. Looked up from germline, CDR1 is SGHTA and CDR2 is FQGTGA. V lost 6 bases to trimming and J lost 7 bases; unmatched junction nucleotides: 13. The CDR3 runs 15 residues. The CDR3, as DNA: TGTGCCAGCAGGGAGGCCGGGACTAGCTCTCGAGAGCAGTACTTC. This translates into CASREAGTSSREQYF.

This clone has only one observation. This CDR3 is CASSYGWDRSRYEQYF. The CDR3 DNA reads as TGTGCCAGCAGTTACGGATGGGACAGGAGTCGGTACGAGCAGTACTTC. The chain uses TRBV6-6 and TRBJ2-7; 8 nucleotides agree with TRBD1. CDR1 and CDR2 from the germline V gene are MNHNY and SVGAGI (reference sequence). Trimming at V came to 2 bases and at J to 4 bases, leaving 10 bases not matched to a gene. The CDR3 loop spans 16 amino acids.

V gene TRBV5-4 combines with J gene TRBJ2-1; 11 bases match TRBD2. V shed 4 bases and J 9 bases; nucleotides not matched to a gene: 9. CDR3 length equals 15 residues. Per the germline V gene, CDR1 is SGHNT and CDR2 is YYREEE (reference sequence). The CDR3 loop reads CASSRRLAGLVEQFF. The CDR3 nucleotides read TGTGCCAGCAGCAGAAGACTAGCGGGATTAGTTGAGCAGTTCTTC.

The V gene is TRBV2, the J gene TRBJ2-7, with D maybe TRBD2 (6 bases). CDR3 length: 13 residues. The germline V gene encodes CDR1 SNHLY and CDR2 FYNNEI. Here the CDR3 reads CATAGGKTYEQYF. Here the CDR3 DNA reads TGTGCGACCGCCGGGGGAAAAACCTACGAGCAGTACTTC.

The rearrangement uses TRBV9 and TRBJ2-5; D uncertain. Germline CDR1 reads SGDLS; CDR2 reads YYNGEE. This CDR3 comprises 14 residues. Trimming removed 4 bases from V and 8 bases from J, with 18 bases in between. The CDR3: CASSPSFSTLTQYF. CDR3 coding DNA: TGTGCCAGCAGCCCCTCGTTTTCTACTCTAACCCAGTACTTC.

The V call is TRBV19, the J call TRBJ2-1; 11 nucleotides agree with TRBD2. Per germline, CDR1 LNHDA and CDR2 SQIVND (reference sequence). After removal of 5 bases from V and 4 bases from J, the junction contained 10 bases not matched to a gene. The CDR3 loop spans 17 amino acids. The CDR3, as DNA: TGTGCCAGTAGTGGGGGACTAGCGGCCGTTTCATACAATGAGCAGTTCTTC. Translating it yields CASSGGLAAVSYNEQFF.

This clone has only one observation. This chain uses TRBV6-1 with TRBJ2-3; 8 nucleotides line up with TRBD1. The CDR3 totals 15 residues. CDR1 MNHNS and CDR2 SASEGT come from the germline V gene. With 6 bases clipped from V and 5 bases from J, the junction kept 10 bases outside the gene matches. The DNA for the CDR3 is TGTGCCAGCAGGGGAACAGGGGGACGTAGAGATACGCAGTATTTT. Translation gives CASRGTGGRRDTQYF.

Notes on this clone: Different DNA sequences within this sample yield the same CDR3. The V gene is TRBV18, the J gene TRBJ2-1, with 13 bases identical to TRBD2. The germline V gene encodes CDR1 KGHSH and CDR2 LQKENI. The CDR3 extends over 17 amino acids. The V and J ends lost 3 bases and 0 bases, in that order; junction bases with no gene match: 2. In nucleotides, the CDR3 is TGTGCCAGCTCACCCCGGACTAGCGGGAGCTCCTACAATGAGCAGTTCTTC. Amino acids: CASSPRTSGSSYNEQFF.

The chain carries TRBV11-2 and TRBJ2-3, with TRBD1 identical over 7 bases. The V and J ends lost 4 bases and 2 bases, in that order; junction bases with no gene match: 6. The CDR3 has 15 residues. Germline CDR1 is SGHAT and CDR2 is FQNNGV. The chain's CDR3 is CASSSPGQITDTQYF. CDR3 nucleotides: TGTGCCAGCAGCTCCCCGGGACAGATCACAGATACGCAGTATTTT. Variable domain in full (rest from reference TRBV11-2 and TRBJ2-3): EAGVAQSPRYKIIEKRQSVAFWCNPISGHATLYWYQQILGQGPKLLIQFQNNGVVDDSQLPKDRFSAERLKGVDSTLKIQPAKLEDSAVYLCASSSPGQITDTQYFGPGTRLTVL.

This clone was picked up a small number of times. The chain combines TRBV30 with TRBJ1-3; a weak D match, TRBD1 (5 bases). Germline-derived CDR1 and CDR2 are GTSNPN and SVGIG (reference sequence). V gave up 2 bases and J gave up 9 bases, with 14 bases separating them. CDR3 length: 13 residues. CDR3 protein: CAWSPGERGTIYF. In DNA form, the CDR3 reads TGTGCCTGGAGTCCGGGGGAAAGGGGCACCATATATTTT.

The chain recombines TRBV4-2 with TRBJ1-3, with unresolved D. Germline CDR1 is LGHNA and CDR2 is YNFKEQ. This CDR3 has 15 residues. The ends were cut back, 0 bases at V and 0 bases at J, with 6 bases in the middle. CDR3 loop: CASSQDLLSGNTIYF. CDR3 DNA: TGTGCCAGCAGCCAAGATTTACTCTCTGGAAACACCATATATTTT.

V is TRBV7-9 and J is TRBJ1-1; D is perhaps TRBD1 (6 bases). Trimming took 7 bases from V and 2 from J, leaving 14 bases between them. CDR1 is SEHNR, CDR2 FQNEAQ, per germline (reference sequence). The CDR3 spans 14 residues. Here the CDR3 reads CASTRTAFNTEAFF. In DNA form, the CDR3 reads TGTGCCAGCACCAGGACAGCATTTAACACTGAAGCTTTCTTT.

The gene calls are TRBV29-1 and TRBJ2-3, with TRBD2 identical over 11 bases. Germline V lookup: CDR1 SQVTM, CDR2 ANQGSEA. V lost 6 bases to trimming and J lost 2 bases; unmatched junction nucleotides: 7. The CDR3 runs 15 residues. The CDR3 DNA follows: TGCAGCGTCCTCGGGACTAGCGGCATCACAGATACGCAGTATTTT. It specifies CSVLGTSGITDTQYF.

The chain carries TRBV19 and TRBJ2-5; unclear D gene. Trimming removed 3 bases from V and 2 bases from J, with 7 bases in between. Germline V gives CDR1 LNHDA, CDR2 SQIVND (reference sequence). The CDR3 totals 13 residues. Here the CDR3 DNA reads TGTGCCAGTAGTATCGATCAGCAAGAGACCCAGTACTTC. Protein sequence: CASSIDQQETQYF.